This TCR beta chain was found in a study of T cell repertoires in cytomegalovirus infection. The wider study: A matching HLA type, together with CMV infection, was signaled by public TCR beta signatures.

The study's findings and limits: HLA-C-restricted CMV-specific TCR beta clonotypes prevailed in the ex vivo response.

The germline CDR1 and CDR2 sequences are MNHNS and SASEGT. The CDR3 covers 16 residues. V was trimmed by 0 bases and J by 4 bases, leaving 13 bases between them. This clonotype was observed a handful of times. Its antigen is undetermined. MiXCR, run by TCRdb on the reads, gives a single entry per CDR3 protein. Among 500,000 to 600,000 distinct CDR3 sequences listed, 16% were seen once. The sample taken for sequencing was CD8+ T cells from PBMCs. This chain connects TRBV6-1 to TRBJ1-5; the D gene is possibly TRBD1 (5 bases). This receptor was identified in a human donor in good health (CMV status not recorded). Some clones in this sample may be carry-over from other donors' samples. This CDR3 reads CASSEALGGFNQPQHF. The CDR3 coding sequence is TGTGCCAGCAGTGAAGCGCTGGGGGGGTTTAATCAGCCCCAGCATTTT.